Each of the 15 T cell receptor beta chains below was sequenced from the same sample in a study of blood T cell repertoires in COVID-19. Clones were read by immunoSEQ multiplex PCR, and TCRdb kept only the in-frame ones, dropping some. The table includes 65,000 to 85,000 clones, 88% detected once. Sequencing input: peripheral blood. The receptors were sampled from a human donor in a cohort sampled during active COVID-19.

V and J are TRBV28 and TRBJ1-5, with D perhaps matching TRBD1 (6 bases). The CDR3 runs 14 residues. Germline V gene sequence: CDR1 MDHEN, CDR2 SYDVKM. V was shortened by 6 bases and J by 5 bases, with 14 bases between the two germline ends. The CDR3: CASSLQGSDQPQHF. CDR3 in DNA: TGTGCCAGCAGCTTACAGGGATCAGATCAGCCCCAGCATTTT.

The chain couples TRBV19 to TRBJ2-7; 7 nucleotides align to TRBD1. Germline CDR1 is LNHDA and CDR2 is SQIVND (reference sequence). The CDR3 is made up of 12 amino acids. Unmatched junction bases numbered 1, after V lost 6 bases and J lost 2 bases. CDR3: CASRGQPYEQYF. CDR3 in DNA: TGTGCCAGTAGGGGACAGCCCTACGAGCAGTACTTC.

The gene calls are TRBV10-1 and TRBJ2-1; no clear D. Germline V gene lookup returns CDR1 WNHNN and CDR2 SYGVQD (reference sequence). The CDR3 is 14 amino acids. Trimming left V 1 base short and J 11 bases short, with 15 bases between. The CDR3 nucleotides read TGCGCCAGCAGTGAGTTACGGCGGCAGACCAAGCAGTTCTTC. Amino acid sequence: CASSELRRQTKQFF.

This chain uses TRBV2 with TRBJ2-1; the D gene is possibly TRBD2 (5 bases). Germline loops: CDR1 SNHLY, CDR2 FYNNEI. Trimming removed 8 bases at V and 6 bases at J, with 17 bases between. The CDR3 consists of 14 residues. CDR3 nucleotides: TGTGCCAGCGGATCTAGCTATCAGGTCAATGAGCAGTTCTTC. Amino acids: CASGSSYQVNEQFF. Full variable domain (rest looked up from reference TRBV2 and TRBJ2-1): EPEVTQTPSHQVTQMGQEVILRCVPISNHLYFYWYRQILGQKVEFLVSFYNNEISEKSEIFDDQFSVERPDGSNFTLKIRSTKLEDSAMYFCASGSSYQVNEQFFGPGTRLTVL.

The rearrangement uses TRBV19 and TRBJ1-5, with a possible D match to TRBD1 (6 bases). V lost 2 bases and J lost 5, with 13 bases in between. CDR3 length: 15 residues. Germline-derived CDR1 and CDR2 are LNHDA and SQIVND (reference sequence). As DNA, the CDR3 is TGTGCCAGTAGTATAACCAGGGGTGGTCATCAGCCCCAGCATTTT. The encoded protein is CASSITRGGHQPQHF.

This clone turned up a few times. The chain is built from TRBV11-2 and TRBJ1-3; tentatively, D is TRBD1 (6 bases). The V gene lost 1 base and the J gene lost 2 bases, with 15 bases spanning the gap. From germline, CDR1 is SGHAT and CDR2 FQNNGV. The CDR3 sequence is 17 residues long. CDR3 bases: TGTGCCAGCAGCTTAGGTCCGGGGGGACATGCTGGAAACACCATATATTTT. Translating it yields CASSLGPGGHAGNTIYF.

In its sample, this clone was seen once. The V and J genes are TRBV5-4 and TRBJ2-7, with 11 bases fitting TRBD1. This CDR3 is built from 15 residues. The V segment lost 4 bases and the J segment 6 bases; nucleotides outside the gene matches: 9. The V gene's germline CDR1 is SGHNT and CDR2 YYREEE (reference sequence). The CDR3 loop reads CASSTDMGQGGEQYF. In nucleotides, the CDR3 is TGTGCCAGCAGCACTGACATGGGACAGGGGGGCGAGCAGTACTTC.

The V and J genes are TRBV2 and TRBJ2-5, with D tentatively TRBD1 (6 bases). V was trimmed by 6 bases and J by 5 bases, leaving 19 bases between them. Germline V CDR1 and CDR2: SNHLY, FYNNEI. CDR3 length: 15 amino acids. The DNA of the CDR3 is TGTGCCAGCAGCCCTAAGAGGGACACCCGGGAGACCCAGTACTTC. Its translation is CASSPKRDTRETQYF.

The chain couples TRBV24-1 to TRBJ2-2, with no clear D. The V and J ends lost 7 bases and 5 bases respectively, with 13 bases between them. CDR1 KGHDR and CDR2 SFDVKD come from the germline V gene. This CDR3 spans 14 amino acids. The CDR3 loop is CATSNERYTGELFF. Here the CDR3 DNA reads TGTGCCACCAGCAACGAACGGTATACCGGGGAGCTGTTTTTT.

The V gene is TRBV19, the J gene TRBJ2-1; 13 bases align to TRBD2. The junction had 5 bases not matched to a gene; V was cut back by 6 bases and J by 3 bases. This CDR3 spans 16 amino acids. From germline, CDR1 is LNHDA and CDR2 SQIVND (reference sequence). The CDR3 sequence is CASSGTSGTLYNEQFF. The CDR3 coding sequence is TGTGCCAGTAGCGGGACTAGCGGGACACTCTACAATGAGCAGTTCTTC.

The chain carries TRBV18 and TRBJ1-2; D remains ambiguous. Trimming stripped 6 bases from V and 7 bases from J, with 15 bases between. The CDR3 spans 13 residues. CDR1 is KGHSH, CDR2 LQKENI, per germline. For the CDR3, the DNA is TGTGCCAGCTCGTCCCTAGAAGTCAGTGGCTACACCTTC. It specifies CASSSLEVSGYTF.

CDR3 bases: TGTGCCAGCAGCTTTGGCGGGGGGAACACCGGGGAGCTGTTTTTT. Encoded protein: CASSFGGGNTGELFF. The rearrangement links TRBV7-9 to TRBJ2-2; 7 positions match TRBD2. V was clipped by 3 bases and J by 1 base; unmatched bases: 2. This CDR3 is 15 amino acids long. The germline V gene has CDR1 SEHNR and CDR2 FQNEAQ (reference sequence).

This clone was seen once. V usage is TRBV7-9 and J usage is TRBJ2-3, with 10 bases identical to TRBD1. J gave up 2 bases and V 5 bases, and 4 bases lay outside the gene matches. Germline values: CDR1 SEHNR, CDR2 FQNEAQ (reference sequence). CDR3 length equals 15 residues. The CDR3 sequence: CASSPGTGVTDTQYF. The CDR3, as DNA: TGTGCCAGCAGCCCCGGGACAGGGGTCACAGATACGCAGTATTTT.

The chain has TRBV24-1 and TRBJ1-2, with D unclear. CDR1 and CDR2 from the germline V gene are KGHDR and SFDVKD. The CDR3 loop spans 11 amino acids. V lost 4 bases and J lost 8, with 7 bases in between. The CDR3 loop is CATSDPRGYTF. The DNA for the CDR3 is TGTGCCACCAGTGACCCCCGGGGCTACACCTTC.

This sequence joins TRBV4-1 and TRBJ1-2; 7 nucleotides align to TRBD1. This CDR3 spans 15 amino acids. CDR1 and CDR2 (germline): MGHRA, YSYEKL. V shed 2 bases and J 4 bases; nucleotides not matched to a gene: 7. CDR3 sequence reads: CASSQRNRGGYGYTF. The CDR3 coding sequence is TGCGCCAGCAGCCAAAGGAACAGGGGAGGCTATGGCTACACCTTC.